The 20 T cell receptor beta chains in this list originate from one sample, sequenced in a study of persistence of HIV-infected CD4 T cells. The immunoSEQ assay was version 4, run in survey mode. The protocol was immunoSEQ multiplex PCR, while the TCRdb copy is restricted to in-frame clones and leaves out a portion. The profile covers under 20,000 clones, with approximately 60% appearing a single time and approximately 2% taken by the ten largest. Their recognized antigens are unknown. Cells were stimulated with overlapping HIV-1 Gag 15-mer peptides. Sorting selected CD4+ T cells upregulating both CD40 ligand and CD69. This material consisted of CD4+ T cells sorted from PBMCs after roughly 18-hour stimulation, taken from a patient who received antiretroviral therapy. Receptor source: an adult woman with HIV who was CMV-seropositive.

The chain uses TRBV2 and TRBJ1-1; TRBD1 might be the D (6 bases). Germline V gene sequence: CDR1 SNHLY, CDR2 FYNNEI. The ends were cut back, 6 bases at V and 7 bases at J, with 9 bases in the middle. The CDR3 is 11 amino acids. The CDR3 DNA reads TGTGCCAGCAGCTGGACAGTTGAAGCTTTCTTT. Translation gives CASSWTVEAFF.

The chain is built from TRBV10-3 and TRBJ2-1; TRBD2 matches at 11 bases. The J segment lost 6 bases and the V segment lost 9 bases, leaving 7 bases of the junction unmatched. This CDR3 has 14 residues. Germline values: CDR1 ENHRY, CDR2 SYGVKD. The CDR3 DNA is TGTGCCATTGCCGAGACTAGCGGGGTCAATGAGCAGTTCTTC. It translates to CAIAETSGVNEQFF.

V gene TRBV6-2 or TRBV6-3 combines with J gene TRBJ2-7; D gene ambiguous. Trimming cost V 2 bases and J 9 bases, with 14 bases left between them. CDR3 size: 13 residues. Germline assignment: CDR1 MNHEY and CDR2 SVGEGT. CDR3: CASSYVRSGGQYF. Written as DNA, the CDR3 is TGTGCCAGCAGTTACGTACGGTCGGGCGGGCAGTACTTC.

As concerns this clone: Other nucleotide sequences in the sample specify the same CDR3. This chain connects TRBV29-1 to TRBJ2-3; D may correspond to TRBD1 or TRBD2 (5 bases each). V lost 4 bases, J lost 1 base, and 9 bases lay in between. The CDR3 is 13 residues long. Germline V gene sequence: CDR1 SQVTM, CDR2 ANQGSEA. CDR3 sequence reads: CSVGVGGTDTQYF. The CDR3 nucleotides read TGCAGCGTTGGGGTGGGGGGCACAGATACGCAGTATTTT.

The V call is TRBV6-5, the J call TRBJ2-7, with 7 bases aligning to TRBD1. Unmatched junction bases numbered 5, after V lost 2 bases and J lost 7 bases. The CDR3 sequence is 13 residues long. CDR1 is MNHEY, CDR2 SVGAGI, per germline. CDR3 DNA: TGTGCCAGCAGTTACGATTCACAGGGGGAGCAGTACGTC. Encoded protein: CASSYDSQGEQYV.

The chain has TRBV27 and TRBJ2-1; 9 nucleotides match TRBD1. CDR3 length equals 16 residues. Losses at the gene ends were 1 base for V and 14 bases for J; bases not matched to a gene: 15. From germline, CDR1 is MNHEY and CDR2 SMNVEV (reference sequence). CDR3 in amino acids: CASSLLEGQGASREFF. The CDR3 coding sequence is TGTGCCAGCAGTTTATTAGAGGGACAGGGCGCCTCCCGGGAGTTCTTC.

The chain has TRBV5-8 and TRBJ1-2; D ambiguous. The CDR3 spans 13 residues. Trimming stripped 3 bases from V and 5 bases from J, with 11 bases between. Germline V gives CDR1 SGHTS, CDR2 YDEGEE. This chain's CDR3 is CASSSGSEYGYTF. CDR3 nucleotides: TGTGCCAGCAGCTCTGGGTCAGAATATGGCTACACCTTC.

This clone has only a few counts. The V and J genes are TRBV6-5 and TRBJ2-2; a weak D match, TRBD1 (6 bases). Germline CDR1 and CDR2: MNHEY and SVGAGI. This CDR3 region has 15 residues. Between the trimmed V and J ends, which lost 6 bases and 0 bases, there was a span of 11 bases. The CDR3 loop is CASRARQANTGELFF. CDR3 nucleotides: TGTGCCAGCAGAGCCCGACAGGCGAACACCGGGGAGCTGTTTTTT.

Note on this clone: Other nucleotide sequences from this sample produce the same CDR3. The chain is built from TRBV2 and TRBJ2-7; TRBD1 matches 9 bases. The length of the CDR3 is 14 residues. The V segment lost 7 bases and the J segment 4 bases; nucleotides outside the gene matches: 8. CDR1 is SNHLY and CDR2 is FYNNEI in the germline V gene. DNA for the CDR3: TGTGCCAGCACCTTAACAGGGGGCGGGTACGAGCAGTACGTC. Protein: CASTLTGGGYEQYV.

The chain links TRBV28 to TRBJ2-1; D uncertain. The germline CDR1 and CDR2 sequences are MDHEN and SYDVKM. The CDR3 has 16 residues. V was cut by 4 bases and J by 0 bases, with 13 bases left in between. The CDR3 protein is CASSSGSDTSYNEQFF. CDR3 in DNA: TGTGCCAGCAGTTCCGGATCAGATACCTCCTACAATGAGCAGTTCTTC.

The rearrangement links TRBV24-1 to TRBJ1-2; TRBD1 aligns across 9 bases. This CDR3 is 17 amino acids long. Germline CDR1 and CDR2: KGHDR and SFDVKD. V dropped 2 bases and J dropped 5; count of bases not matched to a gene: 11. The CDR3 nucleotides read TGTGCCACCAGTGATTCCGCGGGGACAGGGCGTGGATATGGCTACACCTTC. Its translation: CATSDSAGTGRGYGYTF.

The CDR3 sequence: CASSVGREETQYF. The CDR3 DNA is TGTGCCAGCAGCGTAGGCAGGGAAGAGACCCAGTACTTC. The chain is built from TRBV9 and TRBJ2-5, with D possibly being TRBD1 (5 bases). From germline, CDR1 is SGDLS and CDR2 YYNGEE. This CDR3 is built from 13 residues. Trimming shortened V by 0 bases and J by 3 bases, and 6 bases separated the two germline ends.

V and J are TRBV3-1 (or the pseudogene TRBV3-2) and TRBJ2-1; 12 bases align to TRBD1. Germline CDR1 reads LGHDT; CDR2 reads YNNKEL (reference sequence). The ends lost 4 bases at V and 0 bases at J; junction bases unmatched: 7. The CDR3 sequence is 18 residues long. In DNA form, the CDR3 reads TGTGCCAGCAGCCCGGGACAGGGGGCGCCGAGCTCCTACAATGAGCAGTTCTTC. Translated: CASSPGQGAPSSYNEQFF.

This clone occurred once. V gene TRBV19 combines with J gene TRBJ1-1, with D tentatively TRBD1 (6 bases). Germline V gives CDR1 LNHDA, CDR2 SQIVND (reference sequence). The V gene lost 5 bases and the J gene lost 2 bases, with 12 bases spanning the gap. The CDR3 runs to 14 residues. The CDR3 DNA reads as TGTGCCAGTAGTCTACACAGGGAAAACACTGAAGCTTTCTTT. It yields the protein CASSLHRENTEAFF.

CDR3 sequence: CASSQVAGALGDTQYF. DNA of the CDR3: TGTGCCAGCAGCCAAGTGGCGGGGGCGTTGGGAGATACGCAGTATTTT. The rearrangement joins TRBV3-1 (or the pseudogene TRBV3-2) to TRBJ2-3; possibly TRBD2 for D (7 bases). Germline assignment: CDR1 LGHDT and CDR2 YNNKEL (reference sequence). CDR3 length equals 16 residues. V lost 1 base, J lost 5 bases, and 16 bases lay in between.

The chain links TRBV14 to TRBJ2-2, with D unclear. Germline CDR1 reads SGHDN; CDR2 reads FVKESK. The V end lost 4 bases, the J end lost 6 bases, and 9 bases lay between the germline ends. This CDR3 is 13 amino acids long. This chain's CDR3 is CASSLRVPGELFF. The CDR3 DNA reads TGTGCCAGCAGCCTCCGGGTGCCCGGGGAGCTGTTTTTT. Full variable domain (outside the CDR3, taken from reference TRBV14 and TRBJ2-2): EAGVTQFPSHSVIEKGQTVTLRCDPISGHDNLYWYRRVMGKEIKFLLHFVKESKQDESGMPNNRFLAERTGGTYSTLKVQPAELEDSGVYFCASSLRVPGELFFGEGSRLTVL.

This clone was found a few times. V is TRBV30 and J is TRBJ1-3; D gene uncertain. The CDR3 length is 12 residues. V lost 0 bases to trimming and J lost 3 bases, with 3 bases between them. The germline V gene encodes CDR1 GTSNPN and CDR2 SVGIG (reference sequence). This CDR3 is CAWSVGGNTIYF. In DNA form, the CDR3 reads TGTGCCTGGAGTGTGGGTGGAAACACCATATATTTT. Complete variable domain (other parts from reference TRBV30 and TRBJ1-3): SQTIHQWPATLVQPVGSPLSLECTVEGTSNPNLYWYRQAAGRGLQLLFYSVGIGQISSEVPQNLSASRPQDRQFILSSKKLLLSDSGFYLCAWSVGGNTIYFGEGSWLTVV.

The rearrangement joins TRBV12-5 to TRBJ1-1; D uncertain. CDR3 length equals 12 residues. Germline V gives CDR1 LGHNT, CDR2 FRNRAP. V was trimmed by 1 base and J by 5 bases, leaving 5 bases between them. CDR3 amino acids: CASGLERTEAFF. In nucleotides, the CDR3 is TGTGCTAGTGGTTTGGAGCGGACTGAAGCTTTCTTT.

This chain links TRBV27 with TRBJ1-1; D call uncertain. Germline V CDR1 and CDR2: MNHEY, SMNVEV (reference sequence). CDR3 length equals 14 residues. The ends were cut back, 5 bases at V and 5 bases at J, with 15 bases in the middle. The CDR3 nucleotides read TGTGCCAGCAGTGACATACGGGGAGGTACTGAAGCTTTCTTT. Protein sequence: CASSDIRGGTEAFF.

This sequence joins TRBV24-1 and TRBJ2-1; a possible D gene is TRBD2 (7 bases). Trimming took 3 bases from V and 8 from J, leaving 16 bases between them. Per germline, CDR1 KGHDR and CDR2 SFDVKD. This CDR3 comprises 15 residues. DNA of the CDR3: TGTGCCACCAGTGATAGGGGGGGGGCATTCTATGAGCAGTTCTTC. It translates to CATSDRGGAFYEQFF.